The entry that follows covers one TCR beta chain sequence. As yet, its antigen is unknown. The source of the sample is a study of cytomegalovirus exposure and HLA in healthy donors. The study, taken as a whole, reports: Later analysis identified about 18,000 TCR beta sequences associated with HLA alleles, using a false discovery rate threshold of 0.05. The study flagged about 160 TCR beta chains as cytomegalovirus-associated.

This PCR relied on a set of 60 Vbeta primers and 13 Jbeta primers. The method was immunoSEQ multiplex PCR; TCRdb's version includes in-frame clones alone and lacks a portion of them. Of more than 90,000 clones detected, about 72% appear once; the ten largest clones hold 16%. Donors likely had unrecorded immune exposures despite being nominally healthy when sampled. The sequenced material came from PBMCs. The receptor was isolated from a man aged 50-59 years in good health and CMV-seropositive.

The CDR3: CASSSPLTSGIYEQYF. The DNA of the CDR3 is TGTGCCAGCAGTTCTCCCTTAACTAGCGGGATATACGAGCAGTACTTC. This chain links TRBV27 with TRBJ2-7; 10 bases line up with TRBD2. The trim removed 4 bases at V and 4 bases at J, leaving 10 bases unmatched. There are 16 residues in the CDR3. Germline assignment: CDR1 MNHEY and CDR2 SMNVEV (reference sequence).